These T cell receptor beta chains were read from a single sample in a study of cytomegalovirus exposure and HLA in healthy donors. This table comes from immunoSEQ multiplex PCR, and its TCRdb copy is limited to in-frame clones, with some not included. This table holds some 140,000 clones, about 80% found once. The sample taken for sequencing was PBMCs. The receptors stem from a man aged 25-45 years in good health and CMV-seronegative. CDR3s include the opening cysteine and the closing phenylalanine or tryptophan. A D gene is named only where the DNA matches it firmly. Where a row states a size, it is once, few, many or the class of an expanded clone; other rows omit it.

V	J	size	D	CDR3
TRBV6-6	TRBJ2-4	NA	NA	CASSQQGGGAKNIQYF
TRBV6-5	TRBJ1-4	few	NA	CASSPRSTNEKLFF
TRBV5-1	TRBJ2-1	NA	TRBD2	CASSFSRLAGVGEQFF
TRBV4-1	NA	NA	NA	CASSPEQYF
TRBV5-1	TRBJ1-1	few	TRBD1	CASSMQGETTEAFF
TRBV7-2	TRBJ2-7	NA	NA	CASSLERLTRNEQYF
TRBV7-9	TRBJ1-2	NA	TRBD1	CSSSSHSGQGSGGYTF
TRBV29-1	TRBJ2-1	few	TRBD2	CSVEDRTSSYNEQFF
TRBV7-9	TRBJ2-7	NA	NA	CASSLALGREYEQYF
TRBV4-1	TRBJ2-2	few	NA	CASSPSNTGELFF
TRBV19	TRBJ1-1	NA	NA	CASSIRGGTNTEAFF
TRBV9	TRBJ2-2	NA	NA	CASSRGGGRGGELFF
TRBV30	TRBJ2-3	NA	NA	CAWSVDSSTDTQYF
TRBV12-5	TRBJ1-1	NA	NA	CASGLSGTEAFF
TRBV18	TRBJ1-2	NA	TRBD1	CASSLGQGPHGYTF
TRBV28	TRBJ1-3	NA	NA	CASSPSEARSGNTIYF
TRBV27	TRBJ2-5	NA	NA	CASSFGRQETQYF
TRBV27	TRBJ1-1	NA	NA	CASSFGGLGEAFF
TRBV18	TRBJ1-5	NA	TRBD1	CASSLLSDREGNQPQHF
TRBV27	TRBJ2-3	NA	NA	CASSFRDSQGTQYF
TRBV7-8	TRBJ1-1	once	NA	CASSLSGTGTEAFF
TRBV7-6	TRBJ2-1	once	NA	CASSARADRNEQFF
TRBV9	TRBJ2-3	NA	TRBD2	CASSTRTSGTSTDTQYF
TRBV30	TRBJ2-4	NA	TRBD1	CAWMKWTGEGGGPKNIQYF
TRBV11-2	TRBJ1-4	few	NA	CASSLVQPFNEKLFF
TRBV27	TRBJ2-7	NA	NA	CASSLRLTPGVLGEQYF
TRBV5-4	TRBJ2-7	NA	TRBD1	CASSGPGQNSEQYF
TRBV19	TRBJ1-6	NA	NA	CASSIDWTANSPLHF
TRBV9	TRBJ2-3	NA	TRBD2	CASSVAAGFLDTQYF
TRBV7-2	TRBJ2-3	NA	TRBD2	CASSFGEGAGTQYF
TRBV6-5	TRBJ1-2	NA	TRBD1	CASSTRQGHYGYTF
TRBV9	TRBJ2-2	once	TRBD1	CASSIGTVGNTGELFF
TRBV2	TRBJ2-1	NA	TRBD2	CASTQAGGPWNEQFF
TRBV28	TRBJ2-2	NA	TRBD2	CASSLSGGTGELFF
TRBV7-9	TRBJ1-4	few	TRBD1	CASSIPRTGEEKLFF
TRBV7-9	TRBJ1-1	NA	TRBD1	CASKTSGGTEAFF
TRBV4-2	TRBJ2-7	NA	TRBD2	CASSQERSGSYEQYF
TRBV28	TRBJ2-1	NA	TRBD1	CASSSPGQEDLNEQFF
TRBV4-2	TRBJ2-3	NA	NA	CASSQDVTSYYSTDTQYF
TRBV28	TRBJ1-4	NA	NA	CASSLPDRGEKLFF
TRBV27	TRBJ2-1	NA	TRBD2	CASRTGTSGYNEQFF
TRBV14	NA	once	NA	CASSQDRGFSYEQYF
TRBV30	TRBJ1-1	NA	TRBD1	CACREGTVNKAFF
TRBV7-2	TRBJ2-5	NA	NA	CASSLAPGETQYF
TRBV2	TRBJ2-2	few	TRBD1	CAREGRDRTNTGELFF
TRBV28	TRBJ2-7	NA	NA	CASSLDIMFSYEQYF
TRBV7-2	TRBJ2-5	NA	NA	CASSRLWETQYF
TRBV14	TRBJ1-2	NA	NA	CASSPQGALGYTF
TRBV2	TRBJ2-4	NA	NA	CASSDIEDIQYF
TRBV28	TRBJ1-2	few	TRBD1	CASSSSDRVYGYTF
TRBV28	TRBJ2-7	NA	TRBD2	CASSALAVYEQYF
TRBV19	TRBJ2-1	NA	TRBD2	CASSTSGRANNEQFF
TRBV6-5	TRBJ1-2	NA	NA	CASSYSTNYGYTF
TRBV6-5	TRBJ2-5	NA	TRBD2	CASSSETSGSETQYF
TRBV25-1	TRBJ2-3	NA	TRBD2	CASSDSGTRSITQYF
TRBV6-5	NA	NA	NA	CASSYSLAKSSYEQYF
TRBV15	TRBJ1-2	NA	NA	CATSRAPLQGDYGYTF
TRBV5-1	TRBJ2-7	NA	NA	CASSPQWSQYEQYF
TRBV7-2	TRBJ2-2	NA	TRBD2	CASSLAGGAGELFF
TRBV5-4	TRBJ1-4	NA	NA	CASSLYSPNEKLFF